This T cell receptor (beta chain) originates from a study of cytomegalovirus exposure and HLA in healthy donors. Study details: Of all 380 or so donors who were genotyped, around 82% belonged to the Caucasian-associated ancestry cluster.

Note on this clone: Its antigen is unidentified.

The study ran its PCR with 60 Vbeta and 13 Jbeta primers. Authors' data handling: The authors later counted roughly 87 million unique TCR beta chains, around 9.9 million of them shared. Repertoires were generated with immunoSEQ multiplex PCR, while TCRdb's copy carries only in-frame clones and drops some. V and J calls and clone size follow that table, whereas D and trimming were derived from the DNA. The repertoire holds under 150,000 clones, 9% to 10% seen once, with 3% to 3.5% in the top ten. Overall study findings and caveats: The investigators catalogued 164 TCR beta chains as cytomegalovirus-associated.

CDR1 is SGHRS, CDR2 YFSETQ, per germline. V was cut by 0 bases and J by 0 bases, with 16 bases left in between. The CDR3 has 18 amino acids. The sequenced material came from PBMCs. This rearrangement joins TRBV5-1 to TRBJ2-1; D perhaps matches TRBD1 (5 bases). The TCR comes from a man aged 25-45 years in good health and CMV-seronegative. DNA for the CDR3: TGCGCCAGCAGCTTGGATAGGGGAAGGATTAGCTCCTACAATGAGCAGTTCTTC. It encodes CASSLDRGRISSYNEQFF.